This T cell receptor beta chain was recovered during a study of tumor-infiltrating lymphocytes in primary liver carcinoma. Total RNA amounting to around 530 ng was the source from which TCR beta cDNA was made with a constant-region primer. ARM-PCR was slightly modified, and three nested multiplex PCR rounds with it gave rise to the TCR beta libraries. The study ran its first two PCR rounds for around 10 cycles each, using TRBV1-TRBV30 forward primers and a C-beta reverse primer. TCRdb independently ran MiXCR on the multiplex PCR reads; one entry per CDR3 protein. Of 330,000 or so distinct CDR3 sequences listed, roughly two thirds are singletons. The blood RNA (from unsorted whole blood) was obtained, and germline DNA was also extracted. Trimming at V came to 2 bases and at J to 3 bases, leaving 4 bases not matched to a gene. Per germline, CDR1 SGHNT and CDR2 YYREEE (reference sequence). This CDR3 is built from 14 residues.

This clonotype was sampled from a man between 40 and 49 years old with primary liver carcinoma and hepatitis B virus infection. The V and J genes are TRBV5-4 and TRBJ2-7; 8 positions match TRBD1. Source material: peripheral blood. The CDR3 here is CASSFVDRDYEQYF. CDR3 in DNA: TGTGCCAGCAGCTTCGTGGACAGGGACTACGAGCAGTACTTC.